Below, 16 T cell receptor beta chains from the same sample are listed, as sequenced in a study of blood T cell repertoires in COVID-19. Using immunoSEQ multiplex PCR, the repertoire was profiled, and TCRdb retains in-frame clones only, with some absent. The sample carries 62,000 or so clones, 88% recorded once. The sample comprised peripheral blood. These receptors were obtained from a human donor in a cohort sampled during active COVID-19.

The count of this clone is one. The rearrangement uses TRBV19 and TRBJ2-5, with D tentatively TRBD2 (7 bases). Trimming left V 6 bases short and J 4 bases short, with 15 bases between. There are 14 residues in the CDR3. Germline CDR1 reads LNHDA; CDR2 reads SQIVND (reference sequence). The CDR3 DNA sequence: TGTGCCAGTAGAAGGGGGGGGGCTGGAGAGACCCAGTACTTC. Protein product: CASRRGGAGETQYF. Combining the CDR3 with reference TRBV19 and TRBJ2-5 gives the whole variable domain DGGITQSPKYLFRKEGQNVTLSCEQNLNHDAMYWYRQDPGQGLRLIYYSQIVNDFQKGDIAEGYSVSREKKESFPLTVTSAQKNPTAFYLCASRRGGAGETQYFGPGTRLLVL.

This chain joins TRBV19 and TRBJ2-5; 7 bases map to TRBD1. The CDR3 totals 16 residues. Germline CDR1 LNHDA, CDR2 SQIVND (reference sequence). V shed 4 bases, J shed 5 bases, and the junction held 13 bases outside the gene matches. In DNA form, the CDR3 reads TGTGCCAGTAGTAACTACGGCAACAGGGGCGGGGAGACCCAGTACTTC. Amino acid sequence: CASSNYGNRGGETQYF.

The chain joins TRBV6-2 or TRBV6-3 to TRBJ1-5, with D unresolved. V lost 2 bases and J 9 bases, leaving 5 bases between the germline ends. The CDR3 is made up of 11 amino acids. Germline CDR1 is MNHEY and CDR2 is SVGEGT. The CDR3 here is CASSYRGPQHF. CDR3 in DNA: TGTGCCAGCAGTTACAGAGGGCCCCAGCATTTT.

J is TRBJ1-4 and V is TRBV5-8; 10 bases fit TRBD1. Germline CDR1 reads SGHTS; CDR2 reads YDEGEE. The CDR3 has 16 residues. Trimming took 0 bases from V and 3 from J; bases not matched to a gene: 2. CDR3: CASSLGQGAANEKLFF. CDR3 bases: TGTGCCAGCAGCTTGGGACAGGGGGCAGCTAATGAAAAACTGTTTTTT.

This clone was detected only a few times. J is TRBJ1-3 and V is TRBV5-1; no clear D gene. V was clipped by 0 bases and J by 1 base, with 11 bases between them. CDR1 is SGHRS and CDR2 is YFSETQ in the germline V gene. CDR3 length: 16 residues. As DNA, the CDR3 is TGCGCCAGCAGCTTGGACCCCAGCGGTTCTGGAAACACCATATATTTT. As protein: CASSLDPSGSGNTIYF.

The chain combines TRBV7-8 with TRBJ2-7; 12 bases align to TRBD2. Unmatched junction bases numbered 0, after V lost 4 bases and J lost 2 bases. From germline, CDR1 is SGHVS and CDR2 FQNEAQ. The CDR3 loop spans 14 amino acids. The CDR3 nucleotides read TGTGCCAGCAGCTGGACTAGCGGGGCCTACGAGCAGTACTTC. As protein: CASSWTSGAYEQYF.

This sequence joins TRBV24-1 and TRBJ2-1, with TRBD2 identical over 10 bases. The CDR3 is made up of 19 amino acids. CDR1 and CDR2 (germline): KGHDR, SFDVKD. After removal of 2 bases from V and 3 bases from J, the junction contained 12 bases not matched to a gene. CDR3 nucleotide sequence: TGTGCCACCAGTGATTCTATAGCGGGGGGCCCACAGTACTACAATGAGCAGTTCTTC. It encodes CATSDSIAGGPQYYNEQFF.

This clone appeared once. The chain recombines TRBV5-1 with TRBJ2-1; 10 nucleotides match TRBD2. Trimming at V came to 1 base and at J to 4 bases, leaving 2 bases not matched to a gene. The CDR3 covers 15 residues. CDR1 and CDR2 from the germline V gene are SGHRS and YFSETQ. The CDR3 DNA is TGCGCCAGCAGCTTGCTAGCGGGGGATTACAATGAGCAGTTCTTC. It codes for CASSLLAGDYNEQFF.

The chain carries TRBV19 and TRBJ2-3; perhaps TRBD1 as D (6 bases). This CDR3 contains 15 residues. Trimming removed 3 bases at V and 5 bases at J, with 15 bases between. The germline gives CDR1 LNHDA, CDR2 SQIVND (reference sequence). CDR3 sequence: CASSMDSRVGDTQYF. CDR3 bases: TGTGCCAGTAGTATGGACAGCCGGGTGGGAGATACGCAGTATTTT.

The chain couples TRBV4-1 to TRBJ2-3, with TRBD1 identical over 9 bases. Germline V CDR1 and CDR2: MGHRA, YSYEKL. This CDR3 is 16 amino acids long. After removal of 4 bases from V and 3 bases from J, the junction contained 8 bases not matched to a gene. CDR3 sequence: CASSRGRDRETDTQYF. The CDR3 coding sequence is TGCGCCAGCAGCCGCGGCCGGGACAGGGAGACAGATACGCAGTATTTT.

The chain couples TRBV6-7 to TRBJ2-6, with D unclear. TRBV6-7 is assigned to the ORF class and has an uncertain function. V gave up 1 base and J gave up 4 bases, with 14 bases separating them. This CDR3 spans 17 amino acids. CDR3 sequence: CASSYWQWWSGANVLTF. In nucleotides, the CDR3 is TGTGCCAGCAGTTACTGGCAATGGTGGTCCGGGGCCAACGTCCTGACTTTC.

V is TRBV7-9 and J is TRBJ2-3, with TRBD2 matching over 14 bases. Trimming at V came to 5 bases and at J to 3 bases, leaving 7 bases not matched to a gene. The CDR3 consists of 17 residues. Germline values: CDR1 SEHNR, CDR2 FQNEAQ (reference sequence). CDR3 sequence (DNA): TGTGCCAGCAGCCTAAGGACTAGCGGGGGGAGGACAGATACGCAGTATTTT. It specifies CASSLRTSGGRTDTQYF.

V usage is TRBV2 and J usage is TRBJ2-1; 8 bases align to TRBD1. Germline loops: CDR1 SNHLY, CDR2 FYNNEI. With 8 bases clipped from V and 3 bases from J, the junction kept 9 bases outside the gene matches. The CDR3 consists of 15 residues. The CDR3: CASGPGTGSYNEQFF. The CDR3 DNA reads as TGTGCCAGCGGGCCAGGGACAGGTAGCTACAATGAGCAGTTCTTC.

The chain couples TRBV4-2 to TRBJ1-6, with 7 bases that match TRBD1. Losses at the gene ends were 0 bases for V and 8 bases for J; bases not matched to a gene: 4. This CDR3 is 15 amino acids long. Germline V gives CDR1 LGHNA, CDR2 YNFKEQ. The CDR3 DNA reads TGTGCCAGCAGCCAAGAGAAGGGGGCCTATTCACCCCTCCACTTT. Protein sequence: CASSQEKGAYSPLHF.

The chain combines TRBV5-6 with TRBJ2-7; D may be TRBD2 (5 bases). Germline CDR1 is SGHDT and CDR2 is YYEEEE. With 5 bases removed from V and 3 bases from J, the gap between germline ends came to 9 bases. This CDR3 has 12 amino acids. The CDR3 here is CASSSGFYEQYF. In DNA, the CDR3 is TGTGCCAGCAGTTCGGGATTCTACGAGCAGTACTTC.

The chain joins TRBV11-2 to TRBJ2-1; TRBD2 agrees at 9 bases. V dropped 5 bases and J dropped 12; count of bases not matched to a gene: 14. Germline V CDR1 and CDR2: SGHAT, FQNNGV. CDR3 length equals 15 residues. Here the CDR3 reads CASSPTGSGGWAQFF. The CDR3 DNA reads as TGTGCCAGCAGCCCCACAGGGAGCGGGGGGTGGGCGCAGTTCTTC.